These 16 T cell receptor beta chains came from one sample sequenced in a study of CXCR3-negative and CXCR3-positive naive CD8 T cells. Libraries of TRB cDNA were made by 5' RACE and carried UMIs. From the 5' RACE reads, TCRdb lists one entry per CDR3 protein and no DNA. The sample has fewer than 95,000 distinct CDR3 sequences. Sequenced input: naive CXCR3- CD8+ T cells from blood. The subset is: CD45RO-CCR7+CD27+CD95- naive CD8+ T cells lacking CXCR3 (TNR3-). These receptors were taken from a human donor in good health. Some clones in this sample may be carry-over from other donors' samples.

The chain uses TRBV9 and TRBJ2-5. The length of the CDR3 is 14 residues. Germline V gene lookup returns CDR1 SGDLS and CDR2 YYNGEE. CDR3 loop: CASSVGLIQETQYF.

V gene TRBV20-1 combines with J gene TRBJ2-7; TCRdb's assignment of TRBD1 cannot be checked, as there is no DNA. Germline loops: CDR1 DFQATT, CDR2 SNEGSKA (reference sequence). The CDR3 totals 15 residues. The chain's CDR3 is CSARVAGDVSYEQYF.

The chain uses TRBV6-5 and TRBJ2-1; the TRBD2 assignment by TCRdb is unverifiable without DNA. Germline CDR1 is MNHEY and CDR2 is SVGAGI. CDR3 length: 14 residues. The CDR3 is CASAREGAYNEQFF.

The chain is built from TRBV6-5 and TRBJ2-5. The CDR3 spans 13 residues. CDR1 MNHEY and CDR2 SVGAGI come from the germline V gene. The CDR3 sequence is CASSYRVQETQYF.

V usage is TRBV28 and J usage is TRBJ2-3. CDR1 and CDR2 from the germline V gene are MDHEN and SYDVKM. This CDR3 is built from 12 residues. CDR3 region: CASSFFADTQYF.

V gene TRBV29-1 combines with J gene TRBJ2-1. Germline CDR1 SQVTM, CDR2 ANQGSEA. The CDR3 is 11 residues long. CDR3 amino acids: CSVESSNEQFF.

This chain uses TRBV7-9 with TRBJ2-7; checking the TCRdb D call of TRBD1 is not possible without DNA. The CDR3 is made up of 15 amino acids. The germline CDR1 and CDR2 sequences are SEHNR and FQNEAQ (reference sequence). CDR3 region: CASSHVPKDTVEQYF.

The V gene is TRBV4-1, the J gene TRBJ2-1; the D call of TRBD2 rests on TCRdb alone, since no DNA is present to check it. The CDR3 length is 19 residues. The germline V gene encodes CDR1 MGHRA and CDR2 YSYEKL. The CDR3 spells CASSTPGLAGTTAYNEQFF.

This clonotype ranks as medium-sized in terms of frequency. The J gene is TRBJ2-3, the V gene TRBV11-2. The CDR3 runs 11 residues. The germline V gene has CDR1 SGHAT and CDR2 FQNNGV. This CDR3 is CASSLTDTQYF.

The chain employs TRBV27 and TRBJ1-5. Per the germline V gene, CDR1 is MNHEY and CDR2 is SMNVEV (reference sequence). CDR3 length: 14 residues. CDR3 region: CASSYRTNNQPQHF.

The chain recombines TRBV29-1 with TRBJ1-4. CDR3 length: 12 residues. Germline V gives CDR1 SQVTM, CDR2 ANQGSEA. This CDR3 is CSVAGGGEKLFF. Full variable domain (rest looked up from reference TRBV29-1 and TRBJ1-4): SAVISQKPSRDICQRGTSLTIQCQVDSQVTMMFWYRQQPGQSLTLIATANQGSEATYESGFVIDKFPISRPNLTFSTLTVSNMSPEDSSIYLCSVAGGGEKLFFGSGTQLSVL.

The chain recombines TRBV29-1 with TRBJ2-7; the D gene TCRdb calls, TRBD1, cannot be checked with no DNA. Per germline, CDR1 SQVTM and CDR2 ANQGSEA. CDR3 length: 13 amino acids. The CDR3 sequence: CSARQGFNYEQYF.

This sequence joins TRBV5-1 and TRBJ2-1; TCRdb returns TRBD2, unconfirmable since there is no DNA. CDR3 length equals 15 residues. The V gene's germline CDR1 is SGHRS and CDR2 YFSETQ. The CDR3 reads CASSEGHRSYNEQFF.

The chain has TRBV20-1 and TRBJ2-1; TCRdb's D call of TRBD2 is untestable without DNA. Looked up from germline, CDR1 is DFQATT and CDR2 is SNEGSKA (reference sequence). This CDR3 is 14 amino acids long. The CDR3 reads CSGPSGRGVDEQFF.

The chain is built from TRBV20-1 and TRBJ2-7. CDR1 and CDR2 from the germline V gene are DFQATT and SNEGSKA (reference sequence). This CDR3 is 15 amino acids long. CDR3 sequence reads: CSARDFVGDSYEQYF.

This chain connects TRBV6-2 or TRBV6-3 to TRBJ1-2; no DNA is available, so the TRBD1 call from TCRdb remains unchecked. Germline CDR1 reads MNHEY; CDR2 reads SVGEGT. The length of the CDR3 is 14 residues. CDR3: CASSYGGTGYGYTF.